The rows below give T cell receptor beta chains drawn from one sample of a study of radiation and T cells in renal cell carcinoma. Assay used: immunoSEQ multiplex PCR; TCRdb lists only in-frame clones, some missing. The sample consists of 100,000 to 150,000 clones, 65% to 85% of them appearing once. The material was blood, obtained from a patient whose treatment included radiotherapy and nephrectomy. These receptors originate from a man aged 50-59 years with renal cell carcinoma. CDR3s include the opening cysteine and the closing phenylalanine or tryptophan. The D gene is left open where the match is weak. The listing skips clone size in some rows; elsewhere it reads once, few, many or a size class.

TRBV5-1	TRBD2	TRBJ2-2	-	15	TGCGCCAGCAGCATCCCACTAGCGGATACCGGGGAGCTGTTTTTT	CASSIPLADTGELFF
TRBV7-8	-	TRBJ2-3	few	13	TGTGCCAGCAGCTTCGGGGTCACAGATACGCAGTATTTT	CASSFGVTDTQYF
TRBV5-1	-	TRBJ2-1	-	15	TGCGCCAGCAGCTTGGGGGCTCATCCCTACAATGAGCAGTTCTTC	CASSLGAHPYNEQFF
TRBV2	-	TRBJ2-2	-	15	TGTGCCAGCAGTGCGCAGGGGGGGAACACCGGGGAGCTGTTTTTT	CASSAQGGNTGELFF
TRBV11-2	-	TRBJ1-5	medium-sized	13	TGTGCCAGCAGCACTCAAAAGGATCAGCCCCAGCATTTT	CASSTQKDQPQHF
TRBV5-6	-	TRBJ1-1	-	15	TGTGCCAGCAGCCGAGGGACACGCTTGAACACTGAAGCTTTCTTT	CASSRGTRLNTEAFF
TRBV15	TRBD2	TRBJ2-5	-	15	TGTGCCACCAGCAGCTGGCGGGGGGCCGGGGAGACCCAGTACTTC	CATSSWRGAGETQYF
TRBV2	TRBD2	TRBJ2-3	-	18	TGTGCCAGCATTTCCTGGGGAGCGGGAGGACACGGCACAGATACGCAGTATTTT	CASISWGAGGHGTDTQYF
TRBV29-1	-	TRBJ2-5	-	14	TGCAGCGCCCCTCTCGGTGGGTACCAAGAGACCCAGTACTTC	CSAPLGGYQETQYF
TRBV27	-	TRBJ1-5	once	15	TGTGCCAGCAGTTTGGGGGGGGCGCTTCGGCAGCCCCAGCATTTT	CASSLGGALRQPQHF
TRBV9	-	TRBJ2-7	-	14	TGTGCCAGCAGCGTAAACCACTGGTCCGTCGAGCAGTACTTC	CASSVNHWSVEQYF
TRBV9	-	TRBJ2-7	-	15	TGTGCCAGCAGCGTAGCACCCCAGGGGTCCGACGAGCAGTACTTC	CASSVAPQGSDEQYF
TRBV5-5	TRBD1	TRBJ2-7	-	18	TGTGCCAGCAGCTTGGTCGTGGTGGTAGGACAGGGCACAGACGAGCAGTACTTC	CASSLVVVVGQGTDEQYF
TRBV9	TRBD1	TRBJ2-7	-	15	TGTGCCAGCAGCGTGAGACAGGGGGCTTCCTACGAGCAGTACTTC	CASSVRQGASYEQYF
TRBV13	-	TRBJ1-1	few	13	TGTGCCAGCAGCTTAGAGACCAACACTGAAGCTTTCTTT	CASSLETNTEAFF
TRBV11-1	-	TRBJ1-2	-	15	TGTGCCAGCAGCTCCCTCCGGGACACCAGCTATGGCTACACCTTC	CASSSLRDTSYGYTF
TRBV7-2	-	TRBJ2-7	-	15	TGTGCCAGCAGCACGGACAGCGGAGGTTCCTACGAGCAGTACTTC	CASSTDSGGSYEQYF
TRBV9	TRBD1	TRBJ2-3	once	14	TGTGCCAGCAGCCGGGACAGGGGGTCTGATACGCAGTATTTT	CASSRDRGSDTQYF
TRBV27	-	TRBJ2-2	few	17	TGTGCCAGCAGTTTAAGGGGCGGGGTCCTATTAACCGGGGAGCTGTTTTTT	CASSLRGGVLLTGELFF
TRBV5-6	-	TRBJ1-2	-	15	TGTGCCAGCAGCTTGGATGGGGGTCTAAACTATGGCTACACCTTC	CASSLDGGLNYGYTF
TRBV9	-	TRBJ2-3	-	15	TGTGCCAGCAGCGTAGGTAGTCAGAGCACAGATACGCAGTATTTT	CASSVGSQSTDTQYF
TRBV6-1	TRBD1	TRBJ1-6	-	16	TGTGCCAGCAGTGACTGGACAGGGGGCGCAAGTTCACCCCTCCACTTT	CASSDWTGGASSPLHF
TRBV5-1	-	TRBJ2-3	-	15	TGCGCCAGCAGCTTAATGGGGGATCCTTCAGATACGCAGTATTTT	CASSLMGDPSDTQYF
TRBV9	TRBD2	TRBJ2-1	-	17	TGTGCCAGCAGCGTAGGGGGACTAGCGGGAGTTGGAGATGAGCAGTTCTTC	CASSVGGLAGVGDEQFF
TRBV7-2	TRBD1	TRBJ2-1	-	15	TGTGCCAGCACCCTCGGGACAGGAGTCTACAATGAGCAGTTCTTC	CASTLGTGVYNEQFF
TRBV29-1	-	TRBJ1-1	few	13	TGCAGCGTTACGGACAGAGGGGATACTGAAGCTTTCTTT	CSVTDRGDTEAFF
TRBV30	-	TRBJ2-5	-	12	TGTGCCTGGGGGAAGTACCAAGAGACCCAGTACTTC	CAWGKYQETQYF
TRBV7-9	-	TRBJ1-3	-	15	TGTGCCAGCACCCCCCTGGGGATCTCTGGAAACACCATATATTTT	CASTPLGISGNTIYF
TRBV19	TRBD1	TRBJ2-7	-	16	TGTGCCAGTAGTCCGTCCGGGACAGTAGGCTCCTACGAGCAGTACTTC	CASSPSGTVGSYEQYF
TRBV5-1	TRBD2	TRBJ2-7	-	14	TGCGCCAGCAGCTTTGGACTAGCAGAGGGCGAGCAGTACTTC	CASSFGLAEGEQYF
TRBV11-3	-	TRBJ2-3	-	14	TGTGCCAGCAGCTTAGAAGCCCGCACAGATACGCAGTATTTT	CASSLEARTDTQYF
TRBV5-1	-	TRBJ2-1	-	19	TGCGCCAGCAGCCAGACTTACCAGACAGTCCTAAGCTCCTACAATGAGCAGTTCTTC	CASSQTYQTVLSSYNEQFF
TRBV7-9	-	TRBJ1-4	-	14	TGTGCCAGCAGCTTCACTGCAACTGATGAAAAACTGTTTTTT	CASSFTATDEKLFF
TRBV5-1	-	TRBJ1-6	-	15	TGCGCCAGCAGCTTGGGGGCCAGAAGGGAATCACCCCTCCACTTT	CASSLGARRESPLHF
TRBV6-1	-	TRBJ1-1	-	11	TGTGCCAGCGTCGATTTCGCTGAAGCTTTCTTT	CASVDFAEAFF
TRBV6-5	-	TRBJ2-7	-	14	TGTGCCAGCAGTTACGGGGGGGCTTCCTACGAGCAGTACTTC	CASSYGGASYEQYF
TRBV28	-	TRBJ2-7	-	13	TGTGCCAGCCACTCATACGGGACCTACGAGCAGTACTTC	CASHSYGTYEQYF
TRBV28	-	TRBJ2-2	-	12	TGTGCCAGCAGGGGGCTGATCGGGGAGCTGTTTTTT	CASRGLIGELFF
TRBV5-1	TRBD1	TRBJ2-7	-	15	TGCGCCAGCAGCTTAACCGGGACAGGGGTAGACGAGCAGTACTTC	CASSLTGTGVDEQYF
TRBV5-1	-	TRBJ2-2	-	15	TGCGCCAGCAGCCGTACGGGGGAAAACACCGGGGAGCTGTTTTTT	CASSRTGENTGELFF
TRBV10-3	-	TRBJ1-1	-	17	TGTGCCATCAGTGAGTCGAGAGGTCCTGCCGGGCACACTGAAGCTTTCTTT	CAISESRGPAGHTEAFF
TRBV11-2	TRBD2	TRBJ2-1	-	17	TGTGCCAGCAGCGAATCCATAGCGGGGGGGTCCTACAATGAGCAGTTCTTC	CASSESIAGGSYNEQFF